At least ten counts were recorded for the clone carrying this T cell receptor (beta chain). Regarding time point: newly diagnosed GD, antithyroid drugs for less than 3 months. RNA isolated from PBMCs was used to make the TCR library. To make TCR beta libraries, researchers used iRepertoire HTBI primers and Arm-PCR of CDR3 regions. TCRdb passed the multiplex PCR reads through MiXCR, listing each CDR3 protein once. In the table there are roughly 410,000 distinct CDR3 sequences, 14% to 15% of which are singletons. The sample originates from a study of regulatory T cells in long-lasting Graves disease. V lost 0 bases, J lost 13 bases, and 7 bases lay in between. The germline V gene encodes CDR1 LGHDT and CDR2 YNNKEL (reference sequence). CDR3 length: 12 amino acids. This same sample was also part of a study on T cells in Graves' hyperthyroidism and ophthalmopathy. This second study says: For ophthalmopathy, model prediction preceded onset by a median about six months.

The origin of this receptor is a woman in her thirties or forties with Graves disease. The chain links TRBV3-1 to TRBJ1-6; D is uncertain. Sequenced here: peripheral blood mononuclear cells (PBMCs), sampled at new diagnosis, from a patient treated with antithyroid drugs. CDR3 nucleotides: TGTGCCAGCAGCCAAGACCGTACCCCCCTCCACTTT. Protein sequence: CASSQDRTPLHF.